The T cell receptor (beta chain) described here comes from a study of shared clonotypes between healthy human individuals (dated by TCRdb to 2018 to 2021). Context from the whole study: A few men and a couple of women, aged 18 to 49 years, made up the cohort. To estimate repertoire size and how much clonotypes are shared between individuals, the study performed deep sequencing of blood TCR repertoires from five healthy adults. To increase sequencing depth and limit assay-specific biases, different laboratories used diverse techniques to prepare libraries and sequence TCR repertoires. For each donor, CD4 naive and CD4 memory were each given three plates, CD8 naive was given two plates, and CD8 memory was given one plate. Between about 0.8 and 9 billion PBMCs per donor were obtained by leukapheresis.

A note on this clone: Its recognized antigen is unknown. The record has no base qualities; no much larger clone is one base away.

CD8 naive samples were obtained by positive selection for CCR7 among CD45RO-negative cells, yielding a CD45RA+CCR7+ population from which TemRA cells were excluded. Donors were healthy HIV-negative adults with no recently reported acute infections or vaccinations. All donors were Caucasian adults living in Nashville, Tennessee, USA. After blood collection by leukapheresis, PBMCs were isolated using Ficoll-Histopaque density gradient centrifugation and then cryopreserved in the vapor phase of liquid nitrogen. Purity and quantity of every magnetically sorted T cell population were checked by analytical flow cytometry. Genomic DNA was isolated from every sorted fraction and measured by UV absorbance on a Nanodrop 2000c. What the study reported, not specific to this receptor: Compared with non-shared clonotypes, the clonotypes found in all four sorted-subset donors had higher generation probabilities. Sampling was limited to blood, and TCR repertoires in tissue likely differ from TCR repertoires in blood. Rarefaction of sorted-subset datasets indicated incomplete sequencing despite the large sequencing depth. Because the study included a small number of donors, the genetic and exposure-history diversity represented was limited. Based on pairwise subsampling, the degree of clonotype sharing among donors was expected to be affected by sequencing depth. When a few donors were compared, the shared fraction of clonotypes was approximately 5% for naive CD4, roughly 3.4% for naive CD8, 2% to 2.5% for memory CD4, and 0.4% for memory CD8. Naive subsets generally had larger estimated clonotype richness than memory subsets.

Using the deep immunoSEQ assay, TCR CDR3 regions were amplified from genomic DNA by multiplex PCR. Extracted genomic DNA from each cell subset was spread evenly across all wells of several immunoSEQ 96-well plates, with each plate serving as a replicate. Each replicate PCR for sorted subsets received around 210 ng genomic DNA, equal to about 30,000 T cell genomes. The purified libraries were quantified using a Qubit 3.0 fluorometer, sized with a Bioanalyzer 2100, and then quantified again using the KAPA Library Quantification kit. Every immunoSEQ 96-well plate was sequenced on a separate single-read 150-cycle Illumina NextSeq 550 flow cell. As for the authors' bioinformatics: Because the immunoSEQ output held only junctional sequences and lacked quality scores, the filtering could not match the filtering applied to full-length reads. To assign V/J genes and CDR3, sequences were annotated using PyIR, a Python wrapper for IgBLAST v1.9, with IMGT germline references. Reads with weak V/J assignments (E-value above 1e-6), missing CDR3, stop codons, out-of-frame junctions, or ambiguous translated residues were removed. A V3J clonotype was defined by an identical inferred V gene, J gene, and CDR3 amino acid sequence. The percentage overlap between two repertoires was calculated by dividing the number of shared unique clonotypes by the size of the smaller repertoire. Richness of each repertoire was evaluated using RTK rarefaction, the Chao1 estimator, and Recon v2.1 estimates of unobserved clonotypes. Generation probabilities were computed with OLGA for all TCRbeta clonotypes obtained by the gDNA method from several donors. The table was pulled from immuneACCESS by TCRdb, which kept in-frame rearrangements only. Such tables lose some clones; where checked, under half of the loss comes from unresolved V genes, and the rest has no known cause. The V and J calls and the clone size are those of that table, but D and trimming were determined from the DNA. The sample contains around 640,000 clones, roughly 96% of them found a single time. The top ten clones comprise less than 0.13% of the sample.

Trimming removed 2 bases from V and 5 bases from J, leaving 18 bases between the germline ends. As encoded in the germline V gene, CDR1 is SGHVS while CDR2 is FNYEAQ. Taken from cysteine to phenylalanine, the CDR3 has 16 residues. The only DNA kept is the CDR3, 48 bases in frame from the first base. The source is a young woman in good health. This chain is built from TRBV7-6 and TRBJ2-5, with the D call tentatively TRBD1 or TRBD2, each fitting 5 bases. Source material: naive CD8+ T cells sorted from blood. What the cell subset or site label conveys for this sample: CD45RA+CCR7+. The encoded CDR3 is CASSLNEGNVVETQYF. The sequence in DNA is TGTGCCAGCAGCTTAAACGAGGGGAATGTGGTCGAGACCCAGTACTTC. Beyond the CDR3, the reference TRBV7-6 and TRBJ2-5 genes provide the residues; the full variable domain reads: GAGVSQSPRYKVTKRGQDVALRCDPISGHVSLYWYRQALGQGPEFLTYFNYEAQQDKSGLPNDRFSAERPEGSISTLTIQRTEQRDSAMYRCASSLNEGNVVETQYFGPGTRLLVL.